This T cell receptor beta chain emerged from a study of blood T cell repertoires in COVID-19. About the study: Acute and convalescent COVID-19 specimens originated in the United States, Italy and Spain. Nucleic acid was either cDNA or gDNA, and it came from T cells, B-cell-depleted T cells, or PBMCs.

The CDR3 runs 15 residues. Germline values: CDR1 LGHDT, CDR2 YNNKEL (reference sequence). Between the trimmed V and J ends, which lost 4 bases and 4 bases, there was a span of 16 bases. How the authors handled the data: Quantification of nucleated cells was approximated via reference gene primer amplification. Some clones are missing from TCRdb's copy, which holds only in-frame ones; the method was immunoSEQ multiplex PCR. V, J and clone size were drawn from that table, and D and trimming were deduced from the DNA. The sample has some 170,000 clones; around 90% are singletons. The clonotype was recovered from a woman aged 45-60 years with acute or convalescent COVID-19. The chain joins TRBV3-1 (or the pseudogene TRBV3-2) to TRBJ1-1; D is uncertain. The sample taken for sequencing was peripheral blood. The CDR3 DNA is TGTGCCAGCAGCCCCGCGGGATCGATAGGCACTGAAGCTTTCTTT. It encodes CASSPAGSIGTEAFF.